This TCR beta chain was identified during a study of OX40 agonist ivuxolimab in advanced cancers. V was trimmed by 1 base and J by 1 base, leaving 15 bases between them. The CDR3 sequence is 17 residues long. Germline V lookup: CDR1 SGHDN, CDR2 FVKESK. Produced via immunoSEQ multiplex PCR; TCRdb's table is partial and in-frame only. The sample gives 85,000 to 100,000 clones, over 85% of which show up once; roughly 0.84% is in the top ten. About this clone itself: The antigen is undetermined.

Study-level points and caveats: Researchers did not determine the expanded peripheral T cells' antigen specificity. More expanded clones were seen, on average, in CD8+ T cells than in CD4+.

V and J are TRBV14 and TRBJ2-3, with D maybe TRBD1 (5 bases). The sample here was CD4+ or CD8+ T cells sorted from blood, taken in a trial of the OX40 agonist ivuxolimab. The source of this sequence is an adult with an advanced solid tumor such as melanoma, head and neck, liver or kidney cancer. The CDR3 DNA follows: TGTGCCAGCAGCCAAGGTGGATCCAGGGTCCGCACAGATACGCAGTATTTT. This encodes CASSQGGSRVRTDTQYF. The full variable domain, in which reference TRBV14 and TRBJ2-3 provide the parts outside the CDR3, is EAGVTQFPSHSVIEKGQTVTLRCDPISGHDNLYWYRRVMGKEIKFLLHFVKESKQDESGMPNNRFLAERTGGTYSTLKVQPAELEDSGVYFCASSQGGSRVRTDTQYFGPGTRLTVL.